This T cell receptor beta chain stems from a study of CD8+ T cells in alopecia areata. Study outcomes and limitations: Lesional scalp, notably in alopecia totalis/universalis, had clonality above that of normal scalp. With tofacitinib ongoing, many expanded lesional clones persisted in both scalp and blood.

Sequencing templates came from extracted RNA that was reverse transcribed into cDNA. Assay: immunoSEQ multiplex PCR; the TCRdb copy retains only in-frame clones and omits some. The sample has 90,000 to 150,000 clones, 53% seen once. This clone was seen more than once but under ten times. Its matching antigen is unknown. Stated treatment: oral pan-JAK inhibitor, 5-10 mg twice daily. Germline V gene sequence: CDR1 WNHNN, CDR2 SYGVQD (reference sequence). Trimming took 4 bases from V and 15 from J, leaving 13 bases between them. This CDR3 is 11 amino acids long. The chain joins TRBV10-1 to TRBJ1-5; D is uncertain. This sequence originates from a human donor with alopecia areata. Source: CD4+ T cells sorted from blood, taken at week 4, from a patient treated with tofacitinib. The CDR3 loop reads CASSGSGRRHF. The DNA of the CDR3 is TGCGCCAGCAGTGGATCCGGGAGACGGCATTTT.